The present T cell receptor beta chain was sequenced within a study of T cells in tumors after PD-1 blockade. Study summary: On average, peripheral blood gave about 120,000 TCR templates and 33,000 or so unique clonotypes.

Only in-frame clones appear in the TCRdb table, and some are missing; sequencing was by immunoSEQ multiplex PCR. The sample carries more than 45,000 clones, roughly three quarters recorded once. V dropped 3 bases and J dropped 2 bases, with 18 bases sitting between them. CDR1 is SGHTS and CDR2 is YDEGEE in the germline V gene. This CDR3 has 16 residues. The chain joins TRBV5-8 to TRBJ2-7, with a weak D call TRBD1 (6 bases). This clonotype was obtained from a human donor with advanced basal cell or squamous cell carcinoma (not recorded which). Sequencing used PBMCs, obtained before anti-PD-1 therapy. For the CDR3, the DNA is TGTGCCAGCAGCTCGGAGCCCCAGGGGTGGACCTACGAGCAGTACTTC. Translating gives CASSSEPQGWTYEQYF.